A single sample is the source of the 9 T cell receptor beta chains below, sequenced in a study of cytomegalovirus exposure and HLA in healthy donors. PCR involved 60 Vbeta and 13 Jbeta primers. Using immunoSEQ multiplex PCR, the repertoire was profiled, and TCRdb retains in-frame clones only, with some absent. The sample lists fewer than 90,000 clones; about 74% were seen once. Material for sequencing was PBMCs. The receptors stem from a man younger than 40 in good health and CMV-seronegative.

This clone occurred once. The chain has TRBV7-9 and TRBJ2-3; possible D gene TRBD2, 6 bases. Per germline, CDR1 SEHNR and CDR2 FQNEAQ (reference sequence). The CDR3 contains 16 residues. V lost 5 bases and J 2 bases, leaving 17 bases between the germline ends. The CDR3 DNA is TGTGCCAGCAGCGTTAAGAAGACTAGTAACACAGATACGCAGTATTTT. Residues: CASSVKKTSNTDTQYF.

This clone was detected a few times. The V call is TRBV6-5, the J call TRBJ2-7; 11 positions match TRBD1. The CDR3 runs to 14 residues. Germline loops: CDR1 MNHEY, CDR2 SVGAGI. Trimming at V came to 6 bases and at J to 4 bases, leaving 5 bases not matched to a gene. The CDR3 region is CASRAGTGGYEQYF. CDR3 coding DNA: TGTGCCAGCAGGGCCGGGACAGGGGGATACGAGCAGTACTTC.

The V gene is TRBV27, the J gene TRBJ2-7, with 14 bases aligning to TRBD2. Trimming at V came to 5 bases and at J to 1 base, leaving 7 bases not matched to a gene. The CDR3 sequence is 17 residues long. CDR1 is MNHEY, CDR2 SMNVEV, per germline (reference sequence). Written as DNA, the CDR3 is TGTGCCAGCAGTCCGACTAGCGGGAGGGCGGGTTCCTACGAGCAGTACTTC. It codes for CASSPTSGRAGSYEQYF.

The rearrangement joins TRBV6-5 to TRBJ1-4; tentatively, D is TRBD1 (5 bases). Between the trimmed V and J ends, which lost 5 bases and 8 bases, there was a span of 12 bases. The CDR3 extends over 13 amino acids. The V gene's germline CDR1 is MNHEY and CDR2 SVGAGI. The CDR3 nucleotides are TGTGCCAGCAGTCGAAAGGGGTGGGAAAAACTGTTTTTT. Protein sequence: CASSRKGWEKLFF.

The chain is built from TRBV9 and TRBJ1-4; possibly TRBD1 for D (6 bases). The CDR3 has 15 amino acids. Germline lookup yields CDR1 SGDLS and CDR2 YYNGEE. V gave up 4 bases and J gave up 5 bases, with 15 bases separating them. CDR3 sequence reads: CASSPNGDINEKLFF. The CDR3 region has the DNA TGTGCCAGCAGCCCGAACGGGGACATAAATGAAAAACTGTTTTTT.

This chain connects TRBV6-4 to TRBJ2-3; 10 bases match TRBD2. There are 14 residues in the CDR3. From germline, CDR1 is MRHNA and CDR2 SNTAGT. V was pared by 6 bases and J by 4 bases, with 4 bases of the junction left unmatched. The CDR3 DNA reads TGTGCCAGCAGCGGCGGGACTAGCGCAGATACGCAGTATTTT. It is translated as CASSGGTSADTQYF.

The chain recombines TRBV4-1 with TRBJ1-4; D is ambiguous. The V end lost 2 bases, the J end lost 8 bases, and 12 bases lay between the germline ends. The CDR3 runs to 14 residues. Germline V lookup: CDR1 MGHRA, CDR2 YSYEKL. DNA for the CDR3: TGCGCCAGCAGCCAATGGGTAGGAGGAGAAAAACTGTTTTTT. This codes for CASSQWVGGEKLFF.

This clone was counted between two and nine times. The chain carries TRBV27 and TRBJ1-2; tentative D call: TRBD1 (6 bases). This CDR3 has 15 amino acids. Germline V gives CDR1 MNHEY, CDR2 SMNVEV (reference sequence). Trimming stripped 6 bases from V and 4 bases from J, with 18 bases between. CDR3 nucleotide sequence: TGTGCCAGCAGCCGGAACAGGGAAGGGAGCTATGGCTACACCTTC. This encodes CASSRNREGSYGYTF.

The rearrangement uses TRBV9 and TRBJ1-6; D is uncertain. From germline, CDR1 is SGDLS and CDR2 YYNGEE. This CDR3 region has 15 residues. V gave up 0 bases and J gave up 8 bases, with 12 bases separating them. The CDR3 loop reads CASSVDWQDDSPLHF. CDR3 DNA: TGTGCCAGCAGCGTAGATTGGCAGGATGATTCACCCCTCCACTTT.